A single sample gave rise to the 31 T cell receptor beta chains below, sequenced in a study of T cell repertoires in cytomegalovirus infection. MiXCR, run by TCRdb on the reads, gives a single entry per CDR3 protein. The repertoire holds fewer than 200,000 distinct CDR3 sequences, with under 25% as singletons. Sequenced: PBMCs. The receptors stem from a human donor in good health (CMV status not recorded). Some clones in this sample may be carry-over from other donors' samples.

This clonotype was counted a single time. This may be a read error, as it is one base from a much larger clone. CDR3 protein: CANSYPSGSSYEQYF. DNA for the CDR3: TGTGCCAACAGCTACCCTAGCGGGAGTTCCTACGAGCAGTACTTC. The chain joins TRBV7-8 to TRBJ2-7, with 10 bases lining up with TRBD2. Germline CDR1 is SGHVS and CDR2 is FQNEAQ. The CDR3 runs to 15 residues.

This clonotype appeared a few times. The CDR3 DNA sequence: TGTGCCAGCAGTCGGACTAGCGGGGGGCCCGGCTCCTACAATGAGCAGTTCTTC. Translation: CASSRTSGGPGSYNEQFF. The rearrangement joins TRBV12-3 or TRBV12-4 to TRBJ2-1; 14 nucleotides line up with TRBD2. V lost 5 bases and J lost 0; bases outside the gene matches: 6. There are 18 residues in the CDR3.

V gene TRBV12-3 or TRBV12-4 combines with J gene TRBJ1-5; D gene unclear. CDR3 length: 13 residues. V lost 3 bases, J lost 5 bases, and 8 bases lay in between. The CDR3 is CASSFSADQPQHF. The CDR3 DNA reads as TGTGCCAGCAGTTTTAGTGCGGATCAGCCCCAGCATTTT.

J is TRBJ2-5 and V is TRBV2; D call uncertain. The CDR3 runs to 10 residues. V gave up 8 bases and J gave up 5 bases, with 6 bases separating them. Germline values: CDR1 SNHLY, CDR2 FYNNEI. In DNA, the CDR3 is TGTGCCAGCTTCCGGGAGACCCAGTACTTC. Translation gives CASFRETQYF.

This clonotype was observed many times. This chain links TRBV7-8 with TRBJ2-3, with D tentatively TRBD1 (5 bases). V lost 2 bases, J lost 4 bases, and 19 bases lay in between. Per germline, CDR1 SGHVS and CDR2 FQNEAQ. The CDR3 runs to 17 residues. The CDR3 nucleotides read TGTGCCAGCAGCTTATTCCAGGGAACTTCGAGCGCAGATACGCAGTATTTT. It translates to CASSLFQGTSSADTQYF. The full variable domain, rest sourced from reference TRBV7-8 and TRBJ2-3, is GAGVSQSPRYKVAKRGQDVALRCDPISGHVSLFWYQQALGQGPEFLTYFQNEAQLDKSGLPSDRFFAERPEGSVSTLKIQRTQQEDSAVYLCASSLFQGTSSADTQYFGPGTRLTVL.

The chain employs TRBV2 and TRBJ2-7; 9 bases map to TRBD2. The germline V gene encodes CDR1 SNHLY and CDR2 FYNNEI. J was trimmed by 6 bases and V by 2 bases; bases with no gene match: 5. There are 14 residues in the CDR3. The CDR3, as DNA: TGTGCCAGCAGTGAACTTCTAGCGGGGTCCGAGCAGTACTTC. Protein product: CASSELLAGSEQYF.

This clonotype was detected many times. The chain couples TRBV7-9 to TRBJ1-2; 7 positions agree with TRBD1. The germline V gene has CDR1 SEHNR and CDR2 FQNEAQ (reference sequence). CDR3 length: 13 amino acids. V trimming: 4 bases; J trimming: 8 bases; junction bases outside the gene matches: 7. The CDR3 protein is CASSSDRVGGYTF. Written as DNA, the CDR3 is TGTGCCAGCAGCTCCGACAGGGTTGGCGGCTACACCTTC.

The chain links TRBV19 to TRBJ2-7; no clear D gene. V gave up 6 bases and J gave up 3 bases, with 9 bases separating them. The germline V gene encodes CDR1 LNHDA and CDR2 SQIVND (reference sequence). The length of the CDR3 is 12 residues. The CDR3 protein is CASSRGNYEQYF. CDR3 in DNA: TGTGCCAGTAGCCGTGGAAACTACGAGCAGTACTTC.

This clonotype showed up many times. The J gene is TRBJ2-2, the V gene TRBV28; D unresolved. The CDR3 consists of 13 residues. Trimming took 7 bases from V and 2 from J, leaving 8 bases between them. The germline V gene encodes CDR1 MDHEN and CDR2 SYDVKM. CDR3 protein: CASILANTGELFF. The CDR3 bases are TGTGCCAGCATATTGGCCAACACCGGGGAGCTGTTTTTT.

The chain links TRBV19 to TRBJ2-4; D remains ambiguous. The CDR3 is 11 residues long. CDR1 and CDR2 from the germline V gene are LNHDA and SQIVND (reference sequence). V was clipped by 4 bases and J by 13 bases, with 11 bases between them. CDR3 region: CASSTTGKQYF. CDR3 sequence (DNA): TGTGCCAGTAGTACGACTGGAAAACAGTACTTC. The full variable domain, with the rest looked up from reference TRBV19 and TRBJ2-4, is DGGITQSPKYLFRKEGQNVTLSCEQNLNHDAMYWYRQDPGQGLRLIYYSQIVNDFQKGDIAEGYSVSREKKESFPLTVTSAQKNPTAFYLCASSTTGKQYFGAGTRLSVL.

This clonotype was seen a handful of times. V and J are TRBV5-6 and TRBJ1-5; 7 bases are a match to TRBD1. The CDR3 has 15 amino acids. Germline V lookup: CDR1 SGHDT, CDR2 YYEEEE. After removal of 4 bases from V and 4 bases from J, the junction contained 8 bases not matched to a gene. The CDR3 region is CASSTTGIGNQPQHF. The CDR3 DNA reads as TGTGCCAGCAGCACGACAGGGATTGGAAATCAGCCCCAGCATTTT.

This clonotype appeared many times. J is TRBJ1-1 and V is TRBV28; 8 positions agree with TRBD1. The CDR3 is 14 amino acids. Germline V CDR1 and CDR2: MDHEN, SYDVKM. V shed 3 bases, J shed 5 bases, and the junction held 5 bases outside the gene matches. CDR3 residues: CASSFQGARTEAFF. The CDR3 DNA follows: TGTGCCAGCAGTTTTCAGGGGGCGAGAACTGAAGCTTTCTTT.

The chain links TRBV5-1 to TRBJ1-6; TRBD1 matches at 11 bases. In germline, CDR1 is SGHRS, CDR2 YFSETQ. With 4 bases clipped from V and 10 bases from J, the junction kept 10 bases outside the gene matches. The CDR3 loop spans 16 amino acids. CDR3 sequence reads: CASSTSGQGAMSPLHF. CDR3 nucleotides: TGCGCCAGCAGCACATCCGGACAGGGGGCTATGTCACCCCTCCACTTT.

This clonotype was detected a few times. The chain employs TRBV28 and TRBJ2-1; either TRBD1 or TRBD2 may fit D (6 bases each). The CDR3 runs to 17 residues. The germline CDR1 and CDR2 sequences are MDHEN and SYDVKM. With 7 bases removed from V and 4 bases from J, the gap between germline ends came to 23 bases. As DNA, the CDR3 is TGTGCCAGCACCGTTGGCAGGGGCCTAGCGCGTTACAATGAGCAGTTCTTC. It codes for CASTVGRGLARYNEQFF.

This clonotype was detected a few times. This chain uses TRBV12-3 or TRBV12-4 with TRBJ1-6; D is possibly TRBD1 (5 bases). V was trimmed by 6 bases and J by 5 bases, leaving 8 bases between them. This CDR3 contains 13 residues. CDR3 bases: TGTGCCAGCAGCAGGGTCGATAATTCACCCCTCCACTTT. Translating gives CASSRVDNSPLHF.

The rearrangement joins TRBV19 to TRBJ1-4; D unresolved. The CDR3 totals 15 residues. Germline lookup yields CDR1 LNHDA and CDR2 SQIVND (reference sequence). The V and J ends lost 7 bases and 5 bases respectively, with 17 bases between them. CDR3 in amino acids: CASNQATARNEKLFF. CDR3 coding DNA: TGTGCCAGTAACCAAGCGACGGCCAGGAATGAAAAACTGTTTTTT. Based on the CDR3 plus reference TRBV19 and TRBJ1-4, the full variable domain is DGGITQSPKYLFRKEGQNVTLSCEQNLNHDAMYWYRQDPGQGLRLIYYSQIVNDFQKGDIAEGYSVSREKKESFPLTVTSAQKNPTAFYLCASNQATARNEKLFFGSGTQLSVL.

This clonotype was picked up many times. The V call is TRBV7-8, the J call TRBJ2-3; 8 nucleotides agree with TRBD1. Germline V CDR1 and CDR2: SGHVS, FQNEAQ. The CDR3 is made up of 15 amino acids. Trimming removed 4 bases from V and 3 bases from J; junction bases left unmatched: 6. CDR3 sequence reads: CASSYVDRATDTQYF. The DNA of the CDR3 is TGTGCCAGCAGCTACGTGGACAGGGCGACAGATACGCAGTATTTT.

J is TRBJ2-2 and V is TRBV19; D gene uncertain. V shed 1 base and J shed 6 bases, with 12 bases lying between them. The length of the CDR3 is 15 residues. Germline CDR1 is LNHDA and CDR2 is SQIVND (reference sequence). CDR3 region: CASSIGDGISGELFF. CDR3 sequence (DNA): TGTGCCAGTAGTATAGGAGACGGTATATCCGGGGAGCTGTTTTTT. The complete variable domain, with remaining parts taken from reference TRBV19 and TRBJ2-2, reads DGGITQSPKYLFRKEGQNVTLSCEQNLNHDAMYWYRQDPGQGLRLIYYSQIVNDFQKGDIAEGYSVSREKKESFPLTVTSAQKNPTAFYLCASSIGDGISGELFFGEGSRLTVL.

The sample holds many counts of this clonotype. The J gene is TRBJ2-7, the V gene TRBV7-2; 12 bases line up with TRBD1. The CDR3 loop spans 14 amino acids. V shed 8 bases and J 4 bases; nucleotides not matched to a gene: 6. The germline CDR1 and CDR2 sequences are SGHTA and FQGNSA. The CDR3 loop reads CASLRDRGLYEQYF. The DNA of the CDR3 is TGTGCCAGCTTGAGGGACAGGGGGCTTTACGAGCAGTACTTC.

This clonotype was seen a handful of times. This chain links TRBV12-3 or TRBV12-4 with TRBJ2-1; either TRBD1 or TRBD2 may fit D (6 bases each). This CDR3 is built from 13 residues. V lost 6 bases to trimming and J lost 3 bases, with 9 bases between them. CDR3 loop: CASRRDNYNEQFF. The CDR3 nucleotides read TGTGCCAGCAGGCGGGACAACTACAATGAGCAGTTCTTC.

The chain uses TRBV7-2 and TRBJ2-2, with D possibly matching TRBD1 (6 bases). Per the germline V gene, CDR1 is SGHTA and CDR2 is FQGNSA. V lost 5 bases and J 7 bases, leaving 23 bases between the germline ends. This CDR3 is 17 amino acids long. For the CDR3, the DNA is TGTGCCAGCAGCAGAGCCGGGTCCCGCGTCAGGGGCGGGGAGCTGTTTTTT. Its protein is CASSRAGSRVRGGELFF.

This clonotype was observed a few times. This rearrangement joins TRBV20-1 to TRBJ1-1, with TRBD1 matching over 8 bases. V gave up 1 base and J gave up 11 bases; unmatched junction bases: 12. Germline-derived CDR1 and CDR2 are DFQATT and SNEGSKA (reference sequence). The length of the CDR3 is 14 residues. The CDR3: CSARVGQADPGAFF. The CDR3 region has the DNA TGCAGTGCTAGAGTGGGACAGGCTGACCCGGGCGCTTTCTTT.

This rearrangement joins TRBV12-3 or TRBV12-4 to TRBJ1-5, with 9 positions matching TRBD1. V shed 5 bases and J 6 bases; nucleotides not matched to a gene: 2. This CDR3 has 13 amino acids. The CDR3, as DNA: TGTGCCAGCAGTAACAGGGGGCTTCAGCCCCAGCATTTT. Translating it yields CASSNRGLQPQHF.

The V gene is TRBV19, the J gene TRBJ2-5; D is possibly TRBD2 (6 bases). V dropped 1 base and J dropped 3 bases, with 15 bases sitting between them. The CDR3 is 16 amino acids. Germline values: CDR1 LNHDA, CDR2 SQIVND (reference sequence). The chain's CDR3 is CASSIVDLGGEETQYF. For the CDR3, the DNA is TGTGCCAGTAGTATAGTCGACCTGGGGGGAGAAGAGACCCAGTACTTC.

The V gene is TRBV14, the J gene TRBJ1-1; D is ambiguous. This CDR3 has 15 amino acids. Germline lookup yields CDR1 SGHDN and CDR2 FVKESK. Trimming took off 2 bases at V and 4 bases at J, with 14 bases between the two ends. The CDR3 region has the DNA TGTGCCAGCAGCCAACAAGACCTACTGGGCACTGAAGCTTTCTTT. Protein: CASSQQDLLGTEAFF.

This clonotype was seen a few times. V and J are TRBV30 and TRBJ2-7; D is perhaps TRBD2 (6 bases). Germline V gene lookup returns CDR1 GTSNPN and CDR2 SVGIG (reference sequence). CDR3 size: 11 residues. Trimming cost V 3 bases and J 4 bases, with 7 bases left between them. CDR3: CAWSGGYEQYF. CDR3 coding DNA: TGTGCCTGGAGCGGGGGATACGAGCAGTACTTC. Full variable domain (outside the CDR3, taken from reference TRBV30 and TRBJ2-7): SQTIHQWPATLVQPVGSPLSLECTVEGTSNPNLYWYRQAAGRGLQLLFYSVGIGQISSEVPQNLSASRPQDRQFILSSKKLLLSDSGFYLCAWSGGYEQYFGPGTRLTVT.

This clonotype was observed a few times. V and J are TRBV20-1 and TRBJ2-1; TRBD2 is a possible D gene (5 bases). The germline V and J ends were trimmed by 6 bases and 4 bases, with 22 bases remaining between them. This CDR3 has 16 amino acids. CDR1 and CDR2 from the germline V gene are DFQATT and SNEGSKA (reference sequence). For the CDR3, the DNA is TGCAGTGCCCCACCCCCGGGGATCCGTTTTTACAATGAGCAGTTCTTC. Translation: CSAPPPGIRFYNEQFF.

The J gene is TRBJ2-7, the V gene TRBV10-2; D remains unclear. Looked up from germline, CDR1 is WSHSY and CDR2 is SAAADI. Trimming removed 4 bases from V and 2 bases from J, with 9 bases in between. The CDR3 runs to 13 residues. CDR3 loop: CASSGDLAYEQYF. The CDR3 DNA is TGCGCCAGCAGTGGAGATCTCGCCTACGAGCAGTACTTC.

This clonotype turned up a few times. V is TRBV6-6 and J is TRBJ2-1; 9 positions agree with TRBD1. Trimming removed 8 bases from V and 0 bases from J; junction bases left unmatched: 17. The CDR3 length is 19 residues. Germline assignment: CDR1 MNHNY and CDR2 SVGAGI (reference sequence). The CDR3 bases are TGTGCCAGCTTTCGGTCGCCCGGGACAGGGTCCGGCTCCTACAATGAGCAGTTCTTC. Translation: CASFRSPGTGSGSYNEQFF.

V usage is TRBV5-1 and J usage is TRBJ2-3; D is undetermined. Trimming removed 0 bases from V and 2 bases from J, with 10 bases in between. CDR1 SGHRS and CDR2 YFSETQ come from the germline V gene. The CDR3 covers 15 residues. The CDR3 protein is CASSLEQVLTDTQYF. The DNA for the CDR3 is TGCGCCAGCAGCTTGGAGCAGGTCCTCACAGATACGCAGTATTTT.

This clonotype was detected only a few times. The chain couples TRBV28 to TRBJ2-5; D call uncertain. The germline gives CDR1 MDHEN, CDR2 SYDVKM. CDR3 size: 12 residues. V was trimmed by 1 base and J by 4 bases, leaving 4 bases between them. The CDR3 sequence: CASSLFPETQYF. For the CDR3, the DNA is TGTGCCAGCAGTTTATTCCCAGAGACCCAGTACTTC.